Given below is one T cell receptor (beta chain) in context. Its antigen is unknown. No much larger clone exists at a distance of one base, and base qualities are not known. The data were obtained in a study of T cell responses to AZD1222 COVID-19 vaccine (dated by TCRdb to the early 2020s). At the level of the whole study: A total of 233 trial participants underwent TCR sequencing, of whom some 210 received two doses of AZD1222 and about 25 received two doses of the MenACWY control vaccine. Enrollment into the trials was organized by age into subgroups of 18-55, 56-69 and 70-plus years, and those subgroups contained roughly 150, 30 and 60 TCR-sequenced participants, respectively. Overall results and qualifications from the work: Vaccine-associated CD4 TCRs spanned the whole spike protein, with dominant responses in regions 160-218 and 743-854. Only a handful of AZD1222 recipients were SARS-CoV-2 seropositive at baseline, limiting conclusions about previously exposed vaccinees. Epitopes outside the regions mutated in the B.1.351 and B.1.1.7 variants were reportedly recognized by nearly half of the unique spike-specific TCRs. After two AZD1222 doses, spike-specific TCR breadth and depth were significantly higher than at day 0 and than in MenACWY recipients. Most participants were white British and females outnumbered males, and the authors suggested that clonal diversity may have been underestimated. Because no samples from the day 14 peak response were available, repertoires could be characterized only after the peak T cell response. In the small 56-69-year group, the increase in depth fell short of significance, most likely because of low power.

The time point label, as the study defines it: about 28 days (+/-7) after the second vaccine dose. AZD1222 recipients with second doses at about 4 weeks or about 12 weeks were pooled, because spike-specific TCR depth and breadth did not differ between schedules. The vaccinee samples were drawn from two UK trials, COV001 and COV002, one of which was a single-blind randomized controlled phase 2/3 trial testing AZD1222 (ChAdOx1 nCoV-19) in healthy adults. For TCRbeta chain sequencing, PBMC samples were collected from trial participants at day 0 and at day 28 after the second dose. The CDR3 covers 13 residues, taking in both the cysteine and the phenylalanine. The only DNA kept is the CDR3, 39 bases in frame from the first base. Between the V and J ends, shortened by 3 bases and 3 bases respectively, the junction contains 8 bases. CDR1 and CDR2 are read off the germline V gene as SGHNT and YENEEA. The CDR3 regions of human TCRbeta chains were analyzed by immunosequencing. The authors processed their data as follows. Repertoire TCRs were matched against a reference library of SARS-CoV-2-specific TCRs generated with the MIRA antigen-specificity platform. Breadth meant the fraction of unique TCRs that were SARS-CoV-2-associated, whereas depth meant the fraction of total T cells that were SARS-CoV-2-associated. Using the MIRA data, each spike-specific TCR was mapped to the spike region that the TCR reacts to and placed in a CD4 or CD8 class. Log10-transformed breadth and depth values were compared by one-way ANOVA with Sidak's multiple comparisons tests. Sourced from immuneACCESS, this table was stored by TCRdb with only in-frame sequences that have V and J called. A share of the clones is absent; for the studies checked, an unresolved V gene accounts for under half, and the remainder has no known explanation. V, J and clone size are taken as reported in that table, and D and trimming were inferred from the DNA itself. This sample is represented by around 160,000 clones; around 92% of them were singletons. The top ten constitute around 0.99% of the sample.

This sequence was found in an adult who received the AZD1222 COVID-19 vaccine. The sequence joins TRBV11-3 to TRBJ1-1; tentative D gene TRBD1, with 5 bases matching. Sample: peripheral blood, taken 28 days after the second AZD1222 dose. The nucleotide sequence is TGTGCCAGCAGCTTCGGGGGTGACACTGAAGCTTTCTTT. This gives the protein CASSFGGDTEAFF.